Presented here are 15 T cell receptor beta chains from one specimen sequenced in a study of siplizumab effects on memory and regulatory T cells (dated by TCRdb to about 2019). The library was made by the immunoSEQ multiplex PCR assay. TCRdb took over this immuneACCESS table, retaining in-frame rearrangements with V and J assigned. Such tables are incomplete; in checked studies, under half of the missing clones stem from an unresolved V gene, and the remainder is unexplained. This sample has over 55,000 clones in its table, and roughly 85% of those were observed once. The ten largest clones take up roughly 3.8% of the sample. The specimen was memory CD4+ T cells sorted from blood. The cell subset or site label, read with the paper, signifies: unstimulated CD4+ memory T cells. These receptors all come from a human donor in good health.

V gene TRBV9 combines with J gene TRBJ2-5; TRBD2 aligns across 7 bases. This CDR3 is built from 15 residues. Losses at the gene ends were 0 bases for V and 5 bases for J; bases not matched to a gene: 7. Germline CDR1 reads SGDLS; CDR2 reads YYNGEE. Written as DNA, the CDR3 is TGTGCCAGCAGCGTAGGCGGCTTCGGGGGGGAGACCCAGTACTTC. This codes for CASSVGGFGGETQYF.

This clone was counted once. The chain carries TRBV15 and TRBJ2-7; 7 bases align to TRBD1. This CDR3 is 17 amino acids long. Trimming removed 0 bases from V and 5 bases from J; junction bases left unmatched: 13. Germline assignment: CDR1 LNHNV and CDR2 YYDKDF (reference sequence). The CDR3 region is CATSRDRTNRGPHEQYF. DNA of the CDR3: TGTGCCACCAGCAGAGATCGGACGAACAGGGGTCCCCACGAGCAGTACTTC.

The genes are TRBV7-2 and TRBJ1-2; TRBD1 matches 9 bases. CDR3 length equals 14 residues. V lost 5 bases, J lost 8 bases, and 9 bases stayed unmatched. CDR1 is SGHTA and CDR2 is FQGNSA in the germline V gene. CDR3 nucleotide sequence: TGTGCCAGCAGCCCAAGGGACAGGGTAGGGGGCTACACCTTC. It specifies CASSPRDRVGGYTF.

In its sample, this clone was seen a few times. This sequence joins TRBV5-1 and TRBJ2-5, with a possible D match to TRBD1 (6 bases). CDR1 SGHRS and CDR2 YFSETQ come from the germline V gene. The CDR3 totals 16 residues. The V gene lost 5 bases and the J gene lost 2 bases, with 19 bases spanning the gap. This CDR3 is CASRESGDWVQETQYF. The CDR3 DNA reads as TGCGCCAGCAGGGAATCAGGGGATTGGGTTCAAGAGACCCAGTACTTC.

This rearrangement joins TRBV9 to TRBJ1-1, with D unclear. V was pared by 3 bases and J by 5 bases, with 17 bases between. Germline V gene data show CDR1 as SGDLS and CDR2 as YYNGEE. This CDR3 has 15 amino acids. The CDR3 protein is CASSGSLTGWTEAFF. The CDR3 DNA reads as TGTGCCAGCAGCGGTTCCCTAACGGGGTGGACTGAAGCTTTCTTT.

This clone was detected only once. J is TRBJ2-1 and V is TRBV6-5; TRBD1 aligns across 8 bases. Germline V gene sequence: CDR1 MNHEY, CDR2 SVGAGI. This CDR3 contains 15 residues. Trimming took 6 bases from V and 8 from J; bases not matched to a gene: 12. The CDR3 is CASSPSRTGRHEQFF. Here the CDR3 DNA reads TGTGCCAGCAGCCCCTCCCGGACAGGGCGCCATGAGCAGTTCTTC.

V is TRBV5-4 and J is TRBJ1-2, with D perhaps matching TRBD1 (5 bases). This CDR3 spans 16 amino acids. CDR1 and CDR2 from the germline V gene are SGHNT and YYREEE (reference sequence). V was cut by 2 bases and J by 2 bases, with 16 bases left in between. CDR3: CASSLDQGAGNYGYTF. DNA for the CDR3: TGTGCCAGCAGCTTAGATCAGGGTGCAGGGAACTATGGCTACACCTTC.

The rearrangement uses TRBV2 and TRBJ2-5; tentative D call: TRBD2 (8 bases). The ends were cut back, 6 bases at V and 3 bases at J, with 20 bases in the middle. From germline, CDR1 is SNHLY and CDR2 FYNNEI. This CDR3 is 16 amino acids long. This chain's CDR3 is CASSGGGTDGKETQYF. CDR3 DNA sequence: TGTGCCAGCAGCGGGGGGGGGACAGACGGAAAAGAGACCCAGTACTTC.

The genes are TRBV5-1 and TRBJ2-7, with 7 bases aligning to TRBD2. Trimming removed 2 bases from V and 0 bases from J; junction bases left unmatched: 8. The CDR3 spans 16 residues. Germline V gene data show CDR1 as SGHRS and CDR2 as YFSETQ. This CDR3 reads CASSFSEGLSSYEQYF. The CDR3, as DNA: TGCGCCAGCAGCTTCTCTGAGGGACTAAGCTCCTACGAGCAGTACTTC. Full variable domain (outside the CDR3, taken from reference TRBV5-1 and TRBJ2-7): KAGVTQTPRYLIKTRGQQVTLSCSPISGHRSVSWYQQTPGQGLQFLFEYFSETQRNKGNFPGRFSGRQFSNSRSEMNVSTLELGDSALYLCASSFSEGLSSYEQYFGPGTRLTVT.

This clone was recorded only once. V gene TRBV18 combines with J gene TRBJ2-1, with 10 bases that match TRBD1. Trimming removed 0 bases from V and 11 bases from J; junction bases left unmatched: 7. The CDR3 is 15 amino acids. CDR1 and CDR2 (germline): KGHSH, LQKENI. CDR3 sequence: CASSPPTGGFGKQFF. CDR3 nucleotide sequence: TGTGCCAGCTCACCACCGACAGGGGGCTTTGGTAAGCAGTTCTTC.

The table lists this clone with a count of one. The chain joins TRBV9 to TRBJ2-2; D not certain. Germline assignment: CDR1 SGDLS and CDR2 YYNGEE. The length of the CDR3 is 13 residues. With 3 bases removed from V and 6 bases from J, the gap between germline ends came to 9 bases. The CDR3 region has the DNA TGTGCCAGCAGCGGGCACGACGCCGGGGAGCTGTTTTTT. As protein: CASSGHDAGELFF.

V gene TRBV2 combines with J gene TRBJ1-1, with D unresolved. V shed 7 bases and J shed 0 bases, with 9 bases lying between them. Germline V gene sequence: CDR1 SNHLY, CDR2 FYNNEI. The CDR3 runs 13 residues. CDR3 residues: CASNSQLNTEAFF. The CDR3 DNA reads TGTGCCAGCAATAGTCAGTTGAACACTGAAGCTTTCTTT.

V is TRBV27 and J is TRBJ2-3, with TRBD2 as a possible D gene (6 bases). Germline CDR1 MNHEY, CDR2 SMNVEV (reference sequence). Trimming stripped 2 bases from V and 1 base from J, with 22 bases between. This CDR3 is built from 19 residues. As DNA, the CDR3 is TGTGCCAGCAGTTTAACCCTTCCCTTGGCGGGGATAGGCACAGATACGCAGTATTTT. It encodes CASSLTLPLAGIGTDTQYF.

The chain recombines TRBV29-1 with TRBJ2-2; TRBD2 might be the D (6 bases). V shed 7 bases and J shed 3 bases, with 18 bases lying between them. The CDR3 spans 15 residues. Germline loops: CDR1 SQVTM, CDR2 ANQGSEA. Written as DNA, the CDR3 is TGCAGCGGAGCTGGGCAAGGCGGGGACACCGGGGAGCTGTTTTTT. Translating it yields CSGAGQGGDTGELFF.

The chain employs TRBV2 and TRBJ2-2; maybe TRBD2 (5 bases). CDR3 length equals 15 residues. V shed 5 bases and J shed 6 bases, with 16 bases lying between them. The V gene's germline CDR1 is SNHLY and CDR2 FYNNEI. In nucleotides, the CDR3 is TGTGCCAGCAGTCAGGAGGCCCCCGGTGCCGGGGAGCTGTTTTTT. Protein sequence: CASSQEAPGAGELFF.